The next 8 T cell receptor beta chains were all read from a single sample in a study of cytomegalovirus exposure and HLA in healthy donors. PCR was performed using 60 Vbeta and 13 Jbeta primers. Produced via immunoSEQ multiplex PCR; TCRdb's table is partial and in-frame only. The table includes fewer than 200,000 clones, approximately 82% detected once. The sequencing sample was made of PBMCs. These receptors came from a woman younger than 35 in good health and CMV-seronegative.

The CDR3 loop is CASSPLASRSERGTYNEQFF. The CDR3 bases are TGCGCCAGCAGCCCGCTTGCTAGCAGGAGCGAGAGGGGGACATACAATGAGCAGTTCTTC. The J gene is TRBJ2-1, the V gene TRBV4-1, with D perhaps matching TRBD1 (6 bases). CDR1 and CDR2 (germline): MGHRA, YSYEKL. V lost 4 bases to trimming and J lost 4 bases, with 29 bases between them. The CDR3 length is 20 residues.

The gene calls are TRBV9 and TRBJ2-7; 8 nucleotides line up with TRBD2. CDR1 SGDLS and CDR2 YYNGEE come from the germline V gene. With V trimmed by 3 bases and J by 3 bases, 8 bases remained unmatched. The CDR3 loop spans 15 amino acids. CDR3 protein: CASSETSDRFYEQYF. The CDR3 DNA reads TGTGCCAGCAGCGAGACTAGCGATCGCTTCTACGAGCAGTACTTC. Complete variable domain (other parts from reference TRBV9 and TRBJ2-7): DSGVTQTPKHLITATGQRVTLRCSPRSGDLSVYWYQQSLDQGLQFLIQYYNGEERAKGNILERFSAQQFPDLHSELNLSSLELGDSALYFCASSETSDRFYEQYFGPGTRLTVT.

This chain joins TRBV7-9 and TRBJ1-5; 8 nucleotides agree with TRBD1. CDR1 SEHNR and CDR2 FQNEAQ come from the germline V gene (reference sequence). The J segment lost 1 base and the V segment lost 5 bases, leaving 13 bases of the junction unmatched. The length of the CDR3 is 18 residues. CDR3 bases: TGTGCCAGCAGCCGCGGGACAGGTCCTGTGGACAGCAATCAGCCCCAGCATTTT. Translation: CASSRGTGPVDSNQPQHF.

CDR3 in DNA: TGCGCCAGCAGCCAGGGGAGGGGCGCAGGCTATGGCTACACCTTC. Its protein is CASSQGRGAGYGYTF. This chain connects TRBV4-3 to TRBJ1-2, with D possibly matching TRBD1 (5 bases). The germline V and J ends were trimmed by 3 bases and 4 bases, with 15 bases remaining between them. This CDR3 contains 15 residues. Germline V gene lookup returns CDR1 LGHNA and CDR2 YSLEER.

In this sample, this clone turned up a few times. The gene calls are TRBV5-5 and TRBJ1-4; 9 bases match TRBD1. The CDR3 contains 15 residues. Per germline, CDR1 SGHKS and CDR2 YYEKEE (reference sequence). Trimming cost V 5 bases and J 8 bases; bases outside gene matches: 10. The CDR3 DNA reads as TGTGCCAGCAGTCCGGACAGGGGAAGAAGCGAAAAACTGTTTTTT. Translating gives CASSPDRGRSEKLFF.

Notes on this clone: Other DNA sequences within the sample encode an identical CDR3. This rearrangement joins TRBV5-1 to TRBJ2-3; 9 bases agree with TRBD2. The germline V gene has CDR1 SGHRS and CDR2 YFSETQ. V lost 4 bases to trimming and J lost 0 bases; unmatched junction nucleotides: 3. This CDR3 contains 15 residues. CDR3 coding DNA: TGCGCCAGCAGCCGCGGGGGGGCTAGCACAGATACGCAGTATTTT. Its translation: CASSRGGASTDTQYF.

The V call is TRBV5-6, the J call TRBJ2-2; 10 bases line up with TRBD2. Germline V CDR1 and CDR2: SGHDT, YYEEEE. With V trimmed by 5 bases and J by 3 bases, 1 base remained unmatched. This CDR3 has 14 amino acids. CDR3 in DNA: TGTGCCAGCAGGCTAGCGGGGGACACCGGGGAGCTGTTTTTT. Its protein product is CASRLAGDTGELFF.

This clone has a handful of counts. This chain links TRBV2 with TRBJ2-3; 9 nucleotides align to TRBD2. Trimming cost V 3 bases and J 4 bases; bases outside gene matches: 11. The CDR3 is 17 amino acids. CDR1 and CDR2 (germline): SNHLY, FYNNEI. In DNA, the CDR3 is TGTGCCAGCAGTGACGTAGAGCGGCGGGAGGGCCCAGATACGCAGTATTTT. Translation: CASSDVERREGPDTQYF.